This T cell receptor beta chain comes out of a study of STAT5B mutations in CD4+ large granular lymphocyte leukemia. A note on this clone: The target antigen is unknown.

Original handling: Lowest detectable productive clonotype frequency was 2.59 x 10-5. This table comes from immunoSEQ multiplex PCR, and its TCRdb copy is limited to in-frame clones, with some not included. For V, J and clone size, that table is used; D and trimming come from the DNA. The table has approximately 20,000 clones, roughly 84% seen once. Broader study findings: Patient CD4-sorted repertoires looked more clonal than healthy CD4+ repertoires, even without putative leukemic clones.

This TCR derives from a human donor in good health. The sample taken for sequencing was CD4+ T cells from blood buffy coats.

The CDR3 loop reads CASSMSGAPGAGYEQYF. The CDR3 DNA reads as TGTGCCAGTAGTATGTCGGGGGCTCCGGGAGCTGGATACGAGCAGTACTTC. V and J are TRBV19 and TRBJ2-7; D is possibly TRBD1 or TRBD2 (6 bases each). The germline gives CDR1 LNHDA, CDR2 SQIVND (reference sequence). The V and J ends lost 3 bases and 4 bases respectively, with 22 bases between them. The CDR3 runs 17 residues.